This TCR beta chain was sequenced for a study of early T cells in non-severe SARS-CoV-2 infection. Study at large: Unsorted whole blood bulk RNA was sequenced, with unpaired chains.

Unique molecular identifiers were affixed to single, distinct cDNA molecules. One entry per CDR3 protein, called by TCRdb with MiXCR from the 5' RACE reads. The sample yields under 45,000 distinct CDR3 sequences, 5.4% seen once. The CDR3 sequence is 14 residues long. The ends were cut back, 0 bases at V and 5 bases at J, with 12 bases in the middle. Germline CDR1 and CDR2: SGDLS and YYNGEE. The sample holds many counts of this clonotype. The starting material was whole blood, obtained at baseline. The chain is built from TRBV9 and TRBJ2-7; D remains ambiguous. The sequence was obtained from an adult who was a healthcare worker with PCR-confirmed SARS-CoV-2 infection or an uninfected control (not recorded which). CDR3 bases: TGTGCCAGCAGCGTAGCCGCGCTTAACCACGAGCAGTACTTC. Translation gives CASSVAALNHEQYF.